This T cell receptor beta chain stems from a study of vaccination and CD4 T cells after COVID-19. Study-wide context: Cultures designated as controls were supplied with a CEFX pool, an HIV-1 Nef pool, or no peptide.

As for this clonotype: Its antigen is not identified.

Findings and caveats of the study: Spike mono-reactivity was found in 304 of 307 vaccine-specific clones from convalescent patients. Rising from 21 to 38, the median of SARS-CoV-2-reactive clonotypes did not change significantly.

Oncomine TCR Beta short-read sequencing was applied to DNA from cultured CD4+ T cells. The genomic DNA was obtained from cultured CD4+ T cells by extraction with the QIAamp micro DNA kit. From the PCR reads, TCRdb called clonotypes with MiXCR, one entry per CDR3 protein. This repertoire shows under 25,000 distinct CDR3 sequences, about 40% found once; its top ten account for 26%. CDR3 length equals 13 residues. V lost 2 bases and J lost 4, with 8 bases in between. Documented treatment: approximately 10-day PBMC culture with coronavirus spike peptide pools or control peptides (ViraFEST assay). This clonotype was sampled from a human donor who had recovered from COVID-19. The sample consisted of CD4+ T cells from blood, cultured in vitro, taken before SARS-CoV-2 vaccination. The rearrangement uses TRBV12-3 or TRBV12-4 and TRBJ1-1; D is undetermined. The CDR3 bases are TGTGCCAGCAGTTTAAATGAGGGCACTGAAGCTTTCTTT. Translated: CASSLNEGTEAFF.